This T cell receptor (beta chain) was identified in a study of cytomegalovirus exposure and HLA in healthy donors. Overall study findings and caveats: Researchers counted roughly 160 TCR beta chains as cytomegalovirus-associated. Previously analyzed data showed that most TCR beta V segments were productive at a frequency of about 87% or about 30%.

Vbeta (60) and Jbeta (13) primers were used in the PCR. Assay used: immunoSEQ multiplex PCR; TCRdb lists only in-frame clones, some missing. The data hold 200,000 to 300,000 clones, with about 83% observed a single time. This CDR3 has 16 amino acids. CDR1 and CDR2 (germline): SGHNT, YENEEA. J lost 8 bases, V lost 6 bases, and 13 bases had no gene match. Comments on this clone: Its specificity is unknown.

Sequenced sample: PBMCs. This chain joins TRBV11-3 and TRBJ2-1, with 10 bases that match TRBD1. This receptor was identified in a woman in her forties in good health and CMV-seropositive. The CDR3 DNA follows: TGTGCCAGCAGAAATTTGAGGGACAGGGGTAGATATGAGCAGTTCTTC. This encodes CASRNLRDRGRYEQFF.